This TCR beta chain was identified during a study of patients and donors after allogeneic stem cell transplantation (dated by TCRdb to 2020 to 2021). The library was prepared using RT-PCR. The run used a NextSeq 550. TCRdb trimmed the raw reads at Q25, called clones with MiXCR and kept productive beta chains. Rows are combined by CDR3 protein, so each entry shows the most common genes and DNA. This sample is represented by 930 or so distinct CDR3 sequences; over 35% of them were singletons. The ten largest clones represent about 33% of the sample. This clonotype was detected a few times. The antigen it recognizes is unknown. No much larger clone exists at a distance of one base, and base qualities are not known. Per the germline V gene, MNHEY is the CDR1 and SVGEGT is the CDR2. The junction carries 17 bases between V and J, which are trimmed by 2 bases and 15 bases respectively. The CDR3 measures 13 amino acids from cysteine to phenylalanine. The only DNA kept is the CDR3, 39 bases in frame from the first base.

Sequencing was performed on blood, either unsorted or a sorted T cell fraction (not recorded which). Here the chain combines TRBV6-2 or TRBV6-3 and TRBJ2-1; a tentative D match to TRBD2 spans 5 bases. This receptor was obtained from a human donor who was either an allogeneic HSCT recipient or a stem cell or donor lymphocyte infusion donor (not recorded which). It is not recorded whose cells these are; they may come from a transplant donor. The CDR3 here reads CASSYAASIRGFF. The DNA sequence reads TGTGCCAGCAGTTACGCGGCTAGCATTCGAGGGTTCTTC.